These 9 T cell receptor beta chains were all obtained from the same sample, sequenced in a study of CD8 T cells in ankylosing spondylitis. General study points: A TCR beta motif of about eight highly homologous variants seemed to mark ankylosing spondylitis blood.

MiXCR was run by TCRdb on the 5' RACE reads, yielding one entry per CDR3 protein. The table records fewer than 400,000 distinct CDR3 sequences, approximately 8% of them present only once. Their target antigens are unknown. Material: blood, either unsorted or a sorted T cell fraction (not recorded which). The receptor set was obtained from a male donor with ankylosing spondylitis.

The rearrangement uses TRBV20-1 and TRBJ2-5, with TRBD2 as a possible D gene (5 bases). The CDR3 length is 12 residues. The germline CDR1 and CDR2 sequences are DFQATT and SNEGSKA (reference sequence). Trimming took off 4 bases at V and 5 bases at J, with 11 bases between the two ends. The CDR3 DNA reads TGCAGTGCTACGCGGGCCGGGGAGACCCAGTACTTC. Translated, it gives CSATRAGETQYF.

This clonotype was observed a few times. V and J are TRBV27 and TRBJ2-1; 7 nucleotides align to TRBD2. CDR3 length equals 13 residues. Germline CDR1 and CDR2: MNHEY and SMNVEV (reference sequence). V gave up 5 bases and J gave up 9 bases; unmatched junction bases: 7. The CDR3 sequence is CASSHSGTIEQFF. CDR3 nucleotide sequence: TGTGCCAGCAGTCACAGCGGGACTATTGAGCAGTTCTTC.

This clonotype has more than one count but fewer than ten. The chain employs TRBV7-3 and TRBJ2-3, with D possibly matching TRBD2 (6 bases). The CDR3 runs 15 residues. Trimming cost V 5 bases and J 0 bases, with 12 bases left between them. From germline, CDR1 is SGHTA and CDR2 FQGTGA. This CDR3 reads CASSRMGGSTDTQYF. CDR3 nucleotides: TGTGCCAGCAGCCGAATGGGAGGAAGCACAGATACGCAGTATTTT. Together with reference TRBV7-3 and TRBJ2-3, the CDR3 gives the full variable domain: GAGVSQTPSNKVTEKGKYVELRCDPISGHTALYWYRQSLGQGPEFLIYFQGTGAADDSGLPNDRFFAVRPEGSVSTLKIQRTERGDSAVYLCASSRMGGSTDTQYFGPGTRLTVL.

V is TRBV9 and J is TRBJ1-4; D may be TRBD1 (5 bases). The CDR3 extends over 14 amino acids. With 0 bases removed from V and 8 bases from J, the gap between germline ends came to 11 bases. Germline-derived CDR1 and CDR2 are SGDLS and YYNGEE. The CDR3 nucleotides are TGTGCCAGCAGCGTAGCCGGGACGTTCGAAAAACTGTTTTTT. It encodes CASSVAGTFEKLFF.

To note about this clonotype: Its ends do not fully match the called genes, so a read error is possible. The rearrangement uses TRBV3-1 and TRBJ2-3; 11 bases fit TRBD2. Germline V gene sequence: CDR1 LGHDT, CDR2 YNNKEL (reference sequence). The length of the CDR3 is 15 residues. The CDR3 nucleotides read TGTGCCCGCCTCGGGACTAGCGGAAGCACAAATACGCAGTATTTT. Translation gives CARLGTSGSTNTQYF.

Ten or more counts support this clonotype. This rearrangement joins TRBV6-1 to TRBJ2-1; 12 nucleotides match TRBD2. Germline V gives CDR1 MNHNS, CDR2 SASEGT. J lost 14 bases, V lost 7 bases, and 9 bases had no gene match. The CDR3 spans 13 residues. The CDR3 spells CASNQGSSGREFF. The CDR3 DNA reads TGTGCCAGCAACCAAGGCTCTAGCGGGAGGGAGTTCTTC.

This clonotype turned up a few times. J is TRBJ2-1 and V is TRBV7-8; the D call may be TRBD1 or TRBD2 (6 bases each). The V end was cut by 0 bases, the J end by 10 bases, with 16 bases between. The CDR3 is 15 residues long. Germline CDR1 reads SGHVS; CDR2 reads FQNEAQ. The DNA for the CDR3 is TGTGCCAGCAGCTTAGCGGGGGGCGAAGCGGGCGAGCAGTTCTTC. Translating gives CASSLAGGEAGEQFF.

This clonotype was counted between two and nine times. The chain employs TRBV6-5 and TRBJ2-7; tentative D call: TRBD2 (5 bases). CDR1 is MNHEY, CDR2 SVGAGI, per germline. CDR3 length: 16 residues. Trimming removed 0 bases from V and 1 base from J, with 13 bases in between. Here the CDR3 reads CASSYSWDSDSYEQYF. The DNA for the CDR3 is TGTGCCAGCAGTTACTCGTGGGATAGCGATTCCTACGAGCAGTACTTC.

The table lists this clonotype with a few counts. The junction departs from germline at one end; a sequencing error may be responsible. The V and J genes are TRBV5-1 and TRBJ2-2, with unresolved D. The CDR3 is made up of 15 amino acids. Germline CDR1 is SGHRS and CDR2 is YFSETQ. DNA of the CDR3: TGCGCCAGCAACTTGGCCGACGGACACACCGGGGAGCTGTTTTTT. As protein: CASNLADGHTGELFF.